Reported below is one T cell receptor beta chain. This sample was included in a study of blood T cell repertoires in COVID-19. About the study: Researchers got acute and convalescent COVID-19 samples from the United States, Italy and Spain. T cells, B-cell-depleted T cells, or PBMCs supplied cDNA or gDNA.

V shed 0 bases and J 5 bases; nucleotides not matched to a gene: 5. Germline assignment: CDR1 MGHDK and CDR2 SYGVNS. CDR3 length: 15 amino acids. The authors' processing: Amplification from reference gene primers served as the basis for estimated nucleated cell counts. Clones were read by immunoSEQ multiplex PCR, and TCRdb kept only the in-frame ones, dropping some. The V and J calls and clone size are taken from that table; D and trimming were inferred from the DNA. The sample consists of about 190,000 clones, just under 85% of them appearing once. The clonotype comes from a woman in her seventies with active or convalescent COVID-19. This chain uses TRBV25-1 with TRBJ2-3; 7 nucleotides align to TRBD2. Sequenced input: peripheral blood. The CDR3 DNA is TGTGCCAGCAGTGAATATACGGGGAGGGGAGATACGCAGTATTTT. Translation: CASSEYTGRGDTQYF.